This T cell receptor beta chain was obtained from a study of T cell responses to AZD1222 COVID-19 vaccine. Findings of the study overall: The breadth and depth of Spike-specific TCRs increased once two AZD1222 doses had been given. The span of vaccine-associated CD4 TCRs extended across spike, with dominance at 160-218 and 743-854. Repertoire sampling was restricted to post-peak T cell response timepoints. The donor group comprised mostly white British people and more females; the analysis possibly underestimated clonal diversity.

Sequencing used immunoSEQ multiplex PCR; TCRdb keeps in-frame clones, though not all of them. The sample contains under 200,000 clones, approximately 92% of which appear only once. The junction had 6 bases not matched to a gene; V was cut back by 5 bases and J by 9 bases. In germline, CDR1 is SGHAT, CDR2 FQDESV (reference sequence). This CDR3 region has 12 residues. Notes on this clone: Its antigen is not identified.

The TCR comes from an adult in good health. The chain links TRBV11-1 to TRBJ1-2; 7 bases line up with TRBD1. The specimen was peripheral blood, collected on day 0 of AZD1222 vaccination. CDR3 nucleotides: TGTGCCAGCAGCCCCCGACAGGGAAGCTACACCTTC. This encodes CASSPRQGSYTF.